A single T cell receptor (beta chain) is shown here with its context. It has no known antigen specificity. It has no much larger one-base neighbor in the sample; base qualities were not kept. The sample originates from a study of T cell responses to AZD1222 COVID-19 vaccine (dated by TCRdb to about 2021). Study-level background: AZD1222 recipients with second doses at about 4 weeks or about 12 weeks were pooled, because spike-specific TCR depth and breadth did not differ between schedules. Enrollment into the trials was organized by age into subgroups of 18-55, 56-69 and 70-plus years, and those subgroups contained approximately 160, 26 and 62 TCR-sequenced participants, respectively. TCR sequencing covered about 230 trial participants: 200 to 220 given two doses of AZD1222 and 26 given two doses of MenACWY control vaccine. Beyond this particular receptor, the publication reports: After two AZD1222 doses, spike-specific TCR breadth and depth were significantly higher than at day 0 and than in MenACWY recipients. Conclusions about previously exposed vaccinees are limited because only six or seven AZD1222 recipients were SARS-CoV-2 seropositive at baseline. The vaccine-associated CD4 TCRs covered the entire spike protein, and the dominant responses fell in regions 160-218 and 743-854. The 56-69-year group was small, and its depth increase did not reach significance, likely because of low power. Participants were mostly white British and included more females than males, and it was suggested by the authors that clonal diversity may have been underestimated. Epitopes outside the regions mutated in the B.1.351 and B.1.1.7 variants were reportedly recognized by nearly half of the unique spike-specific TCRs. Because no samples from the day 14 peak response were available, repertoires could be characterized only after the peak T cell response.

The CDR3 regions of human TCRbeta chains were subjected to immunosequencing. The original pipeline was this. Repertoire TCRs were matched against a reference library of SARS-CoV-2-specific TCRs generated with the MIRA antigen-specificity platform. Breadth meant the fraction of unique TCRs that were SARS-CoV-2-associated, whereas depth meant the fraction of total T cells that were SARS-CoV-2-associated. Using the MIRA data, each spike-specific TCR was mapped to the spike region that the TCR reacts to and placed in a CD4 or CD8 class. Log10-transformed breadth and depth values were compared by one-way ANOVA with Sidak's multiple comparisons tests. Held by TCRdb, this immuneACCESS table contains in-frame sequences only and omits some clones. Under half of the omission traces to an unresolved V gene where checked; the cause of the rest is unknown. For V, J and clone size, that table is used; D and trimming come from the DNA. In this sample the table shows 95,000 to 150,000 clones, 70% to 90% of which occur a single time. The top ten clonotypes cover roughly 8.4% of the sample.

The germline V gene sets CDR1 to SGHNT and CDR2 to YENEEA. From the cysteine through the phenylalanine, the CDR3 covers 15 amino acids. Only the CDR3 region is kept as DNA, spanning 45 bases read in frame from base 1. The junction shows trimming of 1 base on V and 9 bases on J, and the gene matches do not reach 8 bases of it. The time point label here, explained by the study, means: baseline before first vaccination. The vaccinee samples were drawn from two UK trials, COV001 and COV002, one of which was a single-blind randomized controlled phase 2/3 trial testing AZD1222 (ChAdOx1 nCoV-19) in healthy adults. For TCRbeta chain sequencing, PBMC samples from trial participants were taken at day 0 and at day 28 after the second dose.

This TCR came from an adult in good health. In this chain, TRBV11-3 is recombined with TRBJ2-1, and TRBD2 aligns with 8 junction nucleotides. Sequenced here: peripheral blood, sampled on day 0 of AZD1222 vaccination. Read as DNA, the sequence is TGTGCCAGCAGCTTAGGACTGGCGGGAGGAGTTGAGCAGTTCTTC. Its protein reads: CASSLGLAGGVEQFF.